Following are 30 T cell receptor beta chains from one sample sequenced in a study of molecular identifiers for immune sequencing clone quantification. TCRdb redid the calling of the PCR reads with MiXCR, one entry per CDR3 protein. The table has more than 550,000 distinct CDR3 sequences, 25% seen once. The sample comprised naive CD8+ T cells from blood, with Jurkat cell RNA spiked in. Specified subset: FACS-sorted CD8+CD4-CCR7+CD45RA+ naive T cells. These receptors all come from a human donor in good health. Some libraries in this study had Jurkat cell RNA spiked in.

This clonotype was detected ten times or more. The chain uses TRBV2 and TRBJ2-7, with 9 bases lining up with TRBD1. The CDR3 sequence is 14 residues long. The J segment lost 2 bases and the V segment lost 9 bases, leaving 8 bases of the junction unmatched. Germline V gene lookup returns CDR1 SNHLY and CDR2 FYNNEI. The CDR3 DNA sequence: TGTGCCAGTCGAGTCGGGACAGGGCCCTACGAGCAGTACTTC. It translates to CASRVGTGPYEQYF.

This chain uses TRBV9 with TRBJ2-7, with 13 bases lining up with TRBD2. V lost 0 bases to trimming and J lost 5 bases; unmatched junction nucleotides: 2. CDR3 length: 15 amino acids. Germline CDR1 and CDR2: SGDLS and YYNGEE. CDR3 sequence reads: CASSVEGLAGNEQYF. As DNA, the CDR3 is TGTGCCAGCAGCGTAGAGGGACTAGCGGGAAACGAGCAGTACTTC.

This clonotype was observed many times. The chain links TRBV6-5 to TRBJ2-7; a possible D gene is TRBD1 (5 bases). The germline V gene has CDR1 MNHEY and CDR2 SVGAGI. V was trimmed by 0 bases and J by 6 bases, leaving 9 bases between them. This CDR3 spans 13 amino acids. CDR3 amino acids: CASSYSSTGEQYF. The CDR3 DNA reads TGTGCCAGCAGTTACTCGAGTACAGGCGAGCAGTACTTC.

The chain recombines TRBV3-1 with TRBJ2-4; D may be TRBD2 (7 bases). From germline, CDR1 is LGHDT and CDR2 YNNKEL (reference sequence). This CDR3 has 16 amino acids. V lost 4 bases to trimming and J lost 9 bases, with 22 bases between them. CDR3 protein: CASSPGAGAVWGIQYF. The CDR3 coding sequence is TGTGCCAGCAGCCCTGGCGCGGGGGCGGTTTGGGGCATTCAGTACTTC.

This clonotype was detected a few times. The J gene is TRBJ2-5, the V gene TRBV20-1, with 14 bases aligning to TRBD2. V lost 5 bases and J lost 0; bases outside the gene matches: 11. The CDR3 extends over 18 amino acids. Germline CDR1 is DFQATT and CDR2 is SNEGSKA (reference sequence). Here the CDR3 reads CSASLTSGGGSYQETQYF. As DNA, the CDR3 is TGCAGTGCTTCCCTGACTAGCGGGGGGGGGTCGTACCAAGAGACCCAGTACTTC.

Details on this clonotype: Just one base apart from a much larger clone, this may be a read error. This rearrangement joins TRBV5-1 to TRBJ2-7, with 9 bases identical to TRBD1. Germline CDR1 SGHRS, CDR2 YFSETQ. The length of the CDR3 is 15 residues. This CDR3 reads CASSFPGQGSCEQYF. The CDR3, as DNA: TGCGCCAGCAGCTTCCCGGGACAGGGCTCCTGCGAGCAGTACTTC.

This clonotype was seen many times. The chain is built from TRBV5-1 and TRBJ2-7; possible D gene TRBD2, 6 bases. The germline V gene encodes CDR1 SGHRS and CDR2 YFSETQ. V was clipped by 2 bases and J by 2 bases, with 11 bases between them. This CDR3 spans 14 amino acids. In DNA form, the CDR3 reads TGCGCCAGCAGCTTCGGGGGTCAACCCTACGAGCAGTACTTC. It translates to CASSFGGQPYEQYF.

The V gene is TRBV29-1, the J gene TRBJ2-7; TRBD1 agrees at 8 bases. V was pared by 6 bases and J by 4 bases, with 11 bases of the junction left unmatched. The germline V gene encodes CDR1 SQVTM and CDR2 ANQGSEA. The CDR3 is made up of 14 amino acids. The CDR3 DNA is TGCAGCGTCTTTGGACAGGGCAGTAGGTACGAGCAGTACTTC. This gives the protein CSVFGQGSRYEQYF.

The J gene is TRBJ2-1, the V gene TRBV5-3; D might be TRBD2 (6 bases). TRBV5-3 is an ORF; its function is uncertain. This CDR3 region has 14 residues. The ends were cut back, 8 bases at V and 6 bases at J, with 18 bases in the middle. The DNA of the CDR3 is TGTGCCAGCAGCAGCGGCGGGGCCGTCAATGAGCAGTTCTTC. Amino acid sequence: CASSSGGAVNEQFF.

This clonotype was counted many times. The V and J genes are TRBV20-1 and TRBJ2-5; 9 bases agree with TRBD2. The V segment lost 1 base and the J segment 2 bases; nucleotides outside the gene matches: 5. The CDR3 sequence is 15 residues long. Germline V CDR1 and CDR2: DFQATT, SNEGSKA (reference sequence). CDR3 residues: CSARVSSGEQETQYF. CDR3 coding DNA: TGCAGTGCTAGAGTGTCTAGCGGGGAACAAGAGACCCAGTACTTC.

This clonotype has just a few counts. The gene calls are TRBV19 and TRBJ2-6, with D hard to call. This CDR3 is 15 amino acids long. The germline V gene has CDR1 LNHDA and CDR2 SQIVND (reference sequence). Trimming stripped 4 bases from V and 6 bases from J, with 13 bases between. Here the CDR3 DNA reads TGTGCCAGTAGTACGAAGACGAGCGCGGCCAACGTCCTGACTTTC. It translates to CASSTKTSAANVLTF.

V gene TRBV4-3 combines with J gene TRBJ2-7; possible D gene TRBD1, 5 bases. The germline V and J ends were trimmed by 2 bases and 5 bases, with 16 bases remaining between them. The V gene's germline CDR1 is LGHNA and CDR2 YSLEER. This CDR3 comprises 15 residues. Here the CDR3 reads CASSQSGAGTDEQYF. The CDR3 region has the DNA TGCGCCAGCAGCCAAAGTGGGGCAGGAACTGACGAGCAGTACTTC.

This clonotype appeared once. The V call is TRBV19, the J call TRBJ2-7, with D perhaps matching TRBD2 (5 bases). Trimming left V 5 bases short and J 6 bases short, with 20 bases between. CDR1 LNHDA and CDR2 SQIVND come from the germline V gene (reference sequence). The CDR3 length is 15 residues. The CDR3 is CASSSGLAPPPEQYF. The CDR3 region has the DNA TGTGCCAGTAGTTCAGGACTCGCGCCGCCCCCCGAGCAGTACTTC.

This clonotype occurred once. A clone one base away is much larger, so this may be a read error. CDR3 sequence (DNA): TGTGCCAGCCGGTGGGGCAACCGAAACACCATATATTTT. It specifies CASRWGNRNTIYF. The chain carries TRBV12-3 or TRBV12-4 and TRBJ1-3, with TRBD1 as a possible D gene (5 bases). V shed 8 bases and J shed 5 bases, with 13 bases lying between them. The CDR3 spans 13 residues.

This clonotype was seen a handful of times. A much larger clone sits a single nucleotide away, making a read error possible. This chain connects TRBV27 to TRBJ2-3; TRBD2 matches at 10 bases. Looked up from germline, CDR1 is MNHEY and CDR2 is SMNVEV (reference sequence). The CDR3 has 15 amino acids. The CDR3 nucleotides read TGTGCCAGCAGAACCCTAGCGGGAGACACAGATGCGCAGTATTTT. Translated: CASRTLAGDTDAQYF.

Many counts were recorded for this clonotype. This chain connects TRBV5-5 to TRBJ1-5; 8 bases are shared with TRBD1. The germline gives CDR1 SGHKS, CDR2 YYEKEE (reference sequence). The CDR3 runs 15 residues. Losses at the gene ends were 5 bases for V and 3 bases for J; bases not matched to a gene: 7. In nucleotides, the CDR3 is TGTGCCAGCAGACCGACAGGGGAACTCAATCAGCCCCAGCATTTT. It encodes CASRPTGELNQPQHF.

This clonotype was seen repeatedly, ten times or more. The V and J genes are TRBV28 and TRBJ2-5; 8 positions agree with TRBD1. The V and J ends lost 10 bases and 2 bases, in that order; junction bases with no gene match: 15. Germline V CDR1 and CDR2: MDHEN, SYDVKM. The CDR3 totals 16 residues. The CDR3 loop reads CATAPPTGALQETQYF. The CDR3 DNA follows: TGTGCCACCGCTCCCCCGACAGGGGCTTTACAAGAGACCCAGTACTTC.

This clonotype was detected ten times or more. V usage is TRBV2 and J usage is TRBJ1-1; D gene unclear. Trimming left V 11 bases short and J 4 bases short, with 8 bases between. There are 10 residues in the CDR3. CDR1 and CDR2 (germline): SNHLY, FYNNEI. CDR3 bases: TGTGCCCTCCGGGGCACTGAAGCTTTCTTT. This encodes CALRGTEAFF.

This clonotype was picked up a small number of times. The junction departs from the called germline gene at one end, perhaps through a read error. The chain has TRBV9 and TRBJ2-5, with D unclear. The germline V gene has CDR1 SGDLS and CDR2 YYNGEE. This CDR3 region has 10 residues. The CDR3 DNA follows: TGTGCCAGCAGCGGGATTAGGTTTCACTTC. This translates into CASSGIRFHF.

V usage is TRBV6-5 and J usage is TRBJ2-1; 9 bases are a match to TRBD2. V lost 10 bases, J lost 0 bases, and 7 bases stayed unmatched. CDR3 size: 15 residues. Germline V CDR1 and CDR2: MNHEY, SVGAGI. The CDR3 is CATLRLADSYNEQFF. DNA of the CDR3: TGTGCCACCCTCCGACTAGCGGACTCCTACAATGAGCAGTTCTTC.

This clonotype appeared many times. This rearrangement joins TRBV7-2 to TRBJ1-1; D is possibly TRBD1 (5 bases). V was trimmed by 1 base and J by 0 bases, leaving 12 bases between them. This CDR3 contains 16 residues. Germline loops: CDR1 SGHTA, CDR2 FQGNSA. The CDR3 DNA reads as TGTGCCAGCAGCTTAGGCGCAGGGTACATGAACACTGAAGCTTTCTTT. This codes for CASSLGAGYMNTEAFF.

The J gene is TRBJ2-7, the V gene TRBV27; the D is unclear. The CDR3 consists of 18 residues. The germline CDR1 and CDR2 sequences are MNHEY and SMNVEV (reference sequence). Trimming took off 5 bases at V and 0 bases at J, with 23 bases between the two ends. Written as DNA, the CDR3 is TGTGCCAGCAGTCCTCTTGGGCCCGGGCGTCAACACTCCTACGAGCAGTACTTC. It is translated as CASSPLGPGRQHSYEQYF.

The V call is TRBV27, the J call TRBJ2-5; unclear D gene. V was trimmed by 0 bases and J by 3 bases, leaving 8 bases between them. CDR1 and CDR2 (germline): MNHEY, SMNVEV (reference sequence). The CDR3 is 14 amino acids. For the CDR3, the DNA is TGTGCCAGCAGTTTATCAGTCTACGAAGAGACCCAGTACTTC. It specifies CASSLSVYEETQYF.

The rearrangement links TRBV15 to TRBJ2-7; no clear D gene. V gave up 5 bases and J gave up 0 bases, with 17 bases separating them. CDR1 LNHNV and CDR2 YYDKDF come from the germline V gene (reference sequence). This CDR3 spans 16 amino acids. CDR3 in amino acids: CATSSRFTGSSYEQYF. As DNA, the CDR3 is TGTGCCACCAGCTCCCGTTTTACTGGCAGCTCCTACGAGCAGTACTTC.

The rearrangement joins TRBV7-2 to TRBJ2-5; 10 nucleotides line up with TRBD2. The CDR3 has 18 residues. Germline-derived CDR1 and CDR2 are SGHTA and FQGNSA. Trimming removed 7 bases from V and 4 bases from J; junction bases left unmatched: 18. Here the CDR3 DNA reads TGTGCCAGCACTCGAAAGGGCATAGCGGGGGGCCGGGGAGAGACCCAGTACTTC. It yields the protein CASTRKGIAGGRGETQYF.

This rearrangement joins TRBV11-2 to TRBJ2-7; D is perhaps TRBD1 (6 bases). V lost 1 base to trimming and J lost 5 bases, with 12 bases between them. The V gene's germline CDR1 is SGHAT and CDR2 FQNNGV. The CDR3 has 14 amino acids. The CDR3 DNA reads as TGTGCCAGCAGCTTAGGGGGGCCCTCTGACGAGCAGTACTTC. This translates into CASSLGGPSDEQYF.

This clonotype was picked up a small number of times. V gene TRBV4-1 combines with J gene TRBJ2-1; a weak D match, TRBD1 (5 bases). This CDR3 is built from 13 residues. Trimming removed 1 base from V and 8 bases from J, with 9 bases in between. CDR1 and CDR2 (germline): MGHRA, YSYEKL. The CDR3 sequence: CASSQGKGHEQFF. CDR3 sequence (DNA): TGCGCCAGCAGCCAAGGCAAGGGGCATGAGCAGTTCTTC.

The sample holds many counts of this clonotype. CDR3 protein: CSTWTSAETQYF. In DNA form, the CDR3 reads TGCAGCACCTGGACTAGCGCAGAGACCCAGTACTTC. This chain links TRBV29-1 with TRBJ2-5; TRBD2 agrees at 9 bases. J was trimmed by 4 bases and V by 8 bases; bases with no gene match: 5. The CDR3 covers 12 residues. CDR1 SQVTM and CDR2 ANQGSEA come from the germline V gene.

This clonotype came up a few times. The rearrangement links TRBV10-3 to TRBJ2-7; TRBD1 is a possible D gene (6 bases). The CDR3 is 15 amino acids. Trimming cost V 3 bases and J 1 base, with 13 bases left between them. Germline CDR1 is ENHRY and CDR2 is SYGVKD. As DNA, the CDR3 is TGTGCCATCAGTGATTGGGACATGATTTCCTACGAGCAGTACTTC. It is translated as CAISDWDMISYEQYF.

This clonotype was counted many times. CDR3 bases: TGTGCCAGCAGTTACTCGGACAGCACAGATACGCAGTATTTT. Translation: CASSYSDSTDTQYF. The chain is built from TRBV6-5 and TRBJ2-3; the D is unclear. With 0 bases removed from V and 0 bases from J, the gap between germline ends came to 4 bases. Germline CDR1 and CDR2: MNHEY and SVGAGI. CDR3 length equals 14 residues.